This T cell receptor (beta chain) was recovered during a study of cytomegalovirus exposure and HLA in healthy donors. Regarding the study as a whole: Reports described diagnosis of cytomegalovirus status by the classifier as highly specific and sensitive. In a later analysis, at a false discovery rate of 0.05, fewer than 20,000 TCR beta sequences were associated with HLA alleles.

Primers included in the PCR were 60 Vbeta and 13 Jbeta primers. Sequencing used immunoSEQ multiplex PCR; TCRdb keeps in-frame clones, though not all of them. In the table there are 200,000 to 250,000 clones, approximately 78% of which are singletons. This clone appeared a single time. Its antigen is still unknown. The CDR3 totals 15 residues. Germline-derived CDR1 and CDR2 are SGHTA and FQGNSA. The ends lost 5 bases at V and 4 bases at J; junction bases unmatched: 7. This TCR was recovered from a male donor in good health and CMV-seronegative. The gene calls are TRBV7-2 and TRBJ2-2; 7 nucleotides align to TRBD1. The sample was PBMCs. The CDR3 loop reads CASSTTGTVTGELFF. CDR3 nucleotides: TGTGCCAGCAGCACCACCGGGACAGTCACCGGGGAGCTGTTTTTT.